This is a list of T cell receptor beta chains from one sample in a study of identical twins. TCRdb reanalysed the 5' RACE reads using MiXCR and keeps one entry per CDR3 protein. Found here are about 890,000 distinct CDR3 sequences, 9% to 15% of them singletons; the top ten hold 1.5% to 2%. The data also belong to a second study, concerning yellow fever vaccine responses in identical twins.

Sequencing was done on a sample of PBMCs. Every receptor here comes from a woman between 18 and 29 years old in good health. CDR3s include the opening cysteine and the closing phenylalanine or tryptophan. Fields, in order: CDR3 DNA, CDR3 protein, D gene, J gene, clone size, V gene. A D gene is named only where the DNA matches it firmly. A row's size may be missing; if present it is once, few, many or a size class.

DNA: TGTGCCAGCAGTTTTGGTGGAACGGTCCACTTT
CDR3: CASSFGGTVHF
D: .
J: TRBJ1-6
size: .
V: TRBV12-3/TRBV12-4

DNA: TGCGCCAGCAGCCTAGGACAGGGGGATGGCAACACCGGGGAGCTGTTTTTT
CDR3: CASSLGQGDGNTGELFF
D: TRBD1
J: TRBJ2-2
size: few
V: TRBV5-1

DNA: TGTGCCACCAGCCAGCATCCGGACTTAGCCTACAATGAGCAGTTCTTC
CDR3: CATSQHPDLAYNEQFF
D: .
J: TRBJ2-1
size: .
V: TRBV15

DNA: TGCGCCAGCAGGGATTTCAGGGGGCCGTCCTACGAGCAGTACTTC
CDR3: CASRDFRGPSYEQYF
D: TRBD1
J: TRBJ2-7
size: .
V: TRBV4-1

DNA: TGTGCCAGCAGTCAACCGGGGACTAGCGTCTACAATGAGCAGTTCTTC
CDR3: CASSQPGTSVYNEQFF
D: TRBD2
J: TRBJ2-1
size: few
V: TRBV28

DNA: TGTGCCACCAGTGTAGTCCTAGCGGGAAGGGATGAGCAGTTCTTC
CDR3: CATSVVLAGRDEQFF
D: TRBD2
J: TRBJ2-1
size: few
V: TRBV24-1

DNA: TGCGCCAGCAGCAGGGACAGGGAGGGGTCACCCCTCCACTTT
CDR3: CASSRDREGSPLHF
D: TRBD1
J: TRBJ1-6
size: .
V: TRBV5-1

DNA: TGTGCCAGCAGTTTTCAGGGGGCCCACCAAGAGACCCAGTACTTC
CDR3: CASSFQGAHQETQYF
D: TRBD1
J: TRBJ2-5
size: .
V: TRBV28

DNA: TGTGCCAGCAGTGAAGCGTTGGGGCACGGGAACCAAGAGACCCAGTACTTC
CDR3: CASSEALGHGNQETQYF
D: .
J: TRBJ2-5
size: .
V: TRBV6-1

DNA: TGTGCCAGCAAAAGAACCGGGACAACCTTCACCGGGGAGCTGTTTTTT
CDR3: CASKRTGTTFTGELFF
D: .
J: TRBJ2-2
size: few
V: TRBV28

DNA: TGTGCCAGCAGTGGGCTAGCGGGGGGGGAGACCCAGTACTTC
CDR3: CASSGLAGGETQYF
D: TRBD2
J: TRBJ2-5
size: many
V: TRBV28

DNA: TGCGCCAGCAGCCAAACCCTCAGCGGGAGCCCCCGGGAGACCCAGTACTTC
CDR3: CASSQTLSGSPRETQYF
D: TRBD2
J: TRBJ2-5
size: .
V: TRBV4-1

DNA: TGTGCCAGCAGTTTGCAGATGGACACTGAAGCTTTCTTT
CDR3: CASSLQMDTEAFF
D: .
J: TRBJ1-1
size: .
V: TRBV27

DNA: TGTGCCAGCAGTTACTTGGCGGGAGGCTACAATGAGCAGTTCTTC
CDR3: CASSYLAGGYNEQFF
D: TRBD2
J: TRBJ2-1
size: .
V: TRBV6-5

DNA: TGCGCCAGCAGCCAAGGGACAGGGGGCGCCGGGGAGCTGTTTTTT
CDR3: CASSQGTGGAGELFF
D: TRBD1
J: TRBJ2-2
size: few
V: TRBV4-1

DNA: TGCAGTGCTAACCCCGGGGGGGGAGGGGTCCAGTACTTC
CDR3: CSANPGGGGVQYF
D: TRBD2
J: TRBJ2-5
size: few
V: TRBV20-1

DNA: TGTGCCAGCCACGCCCCCGGGACCGCTTACGAGCAGTACTTC
CDR3: CASHAPGTAYEQYF
D: .
J: TRBJ2-7
size: .
V: TRBV6-1

DNA: TGTGCCATCAGTGAGCGGCAGGGAGCCGGGGAGCTGTTTTTT
CDR3: CAISERQGAGELFF
D: .
J: TRBJ2-2
size: .
V: TRBV10-3

DNA: TGTGCCAGTAGGCTCCCGGGGAGGACTGAAGCTTTCTTT
CDR3: CASRLPGRTEAFF
D: .
J: TRBJ1-1
size: .
V: TRBV19

DNA: TGCGCCAGCAGCTTGGAGAGCGGGTACAATGAGCAGTTCTTC
CDR3: CASSLESGYNEQFF
D: .
J: TRBJ2-1
size: .
V: TRBV5-1

DNA: TGCAGTGCTAGAGCGACAGGGGTCAACACCGGGGAGCTGTTTTTT
CDR3: CSARATGVNTGELFF
D: TRBD1
J: TRBJ2-2
size: few
V: TRBV20-1

DNA: TGCAGTGCTAGACCTAGGCCCGGACGGCCGAAAGAGACCCAGTACTTC
CDR3: CSARPRPGRPKETQYF
D: .
J: TRBJ2-5
size: few
V: TRBV20-1

DNA: TGTGCCAGCAGTTTCCGCGGGAGGATAGCCCAGTACTTC
CDR3: CASSFRGRIAQYF
D: TRBD2
J: TRBJ2-5
size: many
V: TRBV28

DNA: TGTGCCAGCAGTCCGACAGGGGCGGGTGAGCAGTTCTTC
CDR3: CASSPTGAGEQFF
D: TRBD1
J: TRBJ2-1
size: .
V: TRBV12-3/TRBV12-4

DNA: TGTGCCAGCAGTTGGAGCCATGTACTAGCGGGAGATGGCACAGATACGCAGTATTTT
CDR3: CASSWSHVLAGDGTDTQYF
D: TRBD2
J: TRBJ2-3
size: few
V: TRBV28

DNA: TGTGCCAGCAGCCACGTCCCCGACGGCTACATTCAGTACTTC
CDR3: CASSHVPDGYIQYF
D: .
J: TRBJ2-4
size: .
V: TRBV7-8

DNA: TGTGCCAGCAGTTTATCCGGCGGGGGCCCCGGGGAGCTGTTTTTT
CDR3: CASSLSGGGPGELFF
D: .
J: TRBJ2-2
size: .
V: TRBV27

DNA: TGCACCGGGGGGGGGACCAGGGGTGATGAGCAGTTCTTC
CDR3: CTGGGTRGDEQFF
D: TRBD2
J: TRBJ2-1
size: few
V: TRBV29-1

DNA: TGCGCCAGCAGCCCGGCGAAGGGCCGGGATACGCAGTATTTT
CDR3: CASSPAKGRDTQYF
D: .
J: TRBJ2-3
size: many
V: TRBV5-1

DNA: TGTGCCAGCAGCGACCCGACAGGGGTTGTCGAAAAACTGTTTTTT
CDR3: CASSDPTGVVEKLFF
D: TRBD1
J: TRBJ1-4
size: few
V: TRBV5-8

DNA: TGCGCCAGCAGCTACAGGACTAGCGGGGACACCTACGAGCAGTACTTC
CDR3: CASSYRTSGDTYEQYF
D: TRBD2
J: TRBJ2-7
size: .
V: TRBV5-1

DNA: TGTGCCAGCTCACAGCGGGAGACAGATACGCAGTATTTT
CDR3: CASSQRETDTQYF
D: TRBD2
J: TRBJ2-3
size: .
V: TRBV18

DNA: TGCAGTGCTCGACGACAGGGGAGCTCCTACAATGAGCAGTTCTTC
CDR3: CSARRQGSSYNEQFF
D: TRBD1
J: TRBJ2-1
size: once
V: TRBV20-1

DNA: TGTGCCAGTAGTATACAACTGGCGGGGGCGACCGGGGAGCTGTTTTTT
CDR3: CASSIQLAGATGELFF
D: .
J: TRBJ2-2
size: .
V: TRBV19

DNA: TGCGCCAGCAGCTTGGATATGAGACAGGGATATGAGCAGTTCTTC
CDR3: CASSLDMRQGYEQFF
D: TRBD1
J: TRBJ2-1
size: many
V: TRBV5-1

DNA: TGCAGCTCCCGGGGGACAACTGAGACCCAGTACTTC
CDR3: CSSRGTTETQYF
D: .
J: TRBJ2-5
size: .
V: TRBV29-1

DNA: TGTGCCACCAGTGATTCGGGACGGATGAACACTGAAGCTTTCTTT
CDR3: CATSDSGRMNTEAFF
D: .
J: TRBJ1-1
size: few
V: TRBV24-1

DNA: TGCGCCAGCAGTCAAGGCCCGACAACCAGCAATCAGCCCCAGCATTTT
CDR3: CASSQGPTTSNQPQHF
D: .
J: TRBJ1-5
size: few
V: TRBV4-1

DNA: TGTGCCAGCAGCTCGGAATCCACCAGGGGGCTCGAAGAAAAACTGTTTTTT
CDR3: CASSSESTRGLEEKLFF
D: TRBD1
J: TRBJ1-4
size: few
V: TRBV5-5

DNA: TGTGCCAGCAGTCCCTACCCAGGGGGCGGTGAGACCCAGTACTTC
CDR3: CASSPYPGGGETQYF
D: TRBD1
J: TRBJ2-5
size: .
V: TRBV11-2

DNA: TGTGCCTGGAGTGTCCCCTTCAGGAAAGGCTACACCTTC
CDR3: CAWSVPFRKGYTF
D: .
J: TRBJ1-2
size: .
V: TRBV30

DNA: TGTGCCACCAGCAGAGATGGCGGTCTGGGGGGGGAGACCCAGTACTTC
CDR3: CATSRDGGLGGETQYF
D: TRBD2
J: TRBJ2-5
size: few
V: TRBV15

DNA: TGCGCCAGCAGCTTGTCCCGCGGGAGCTACGAGCAGTACTTC
CDR3: CASSLSRGSYEQYF
D: TRBD2
J: TRBJ2-7
size: .
V: TRBV5-1

DNA: TGTGCCAGCAGACTTGGGGGGGTATCCGGGGAGCTGTTTTTT
CDR3: CASRLGGVSGELFF
D: TRBD2
J: TRBJ2-2
size: .
V: TRBV27

DNA: TGTGCCAGCAGCCTCTCCGGGACAGGGGACACCGGGGAGCTGTTTTTT
CDR3: CASSLSGTGDTGELFF
D: TRBD1
J: TRBJ2-2
size: .
V: TRBV7-8

DNA: TGCAGCGTTGAAGGAACCCATCCGACTAGCGGGAGTCCAGATACGCAGTATTTT
CDR3: CSVEGTHPTSGSPDTQYF
D: TRBD2
J: TRBJ2-3
size: .
V: TRBV29-1

DNA: TGTGCCAGCAGCTCGAGAATTGAGTACAAAAACATTCAGTACTTC
CDR3: CASSSRIEYKNIQYF
D: .
J: TRBJ2-4
size: many
V: TRBV5-6

DNA: TGTGCCAGCAGCGTTGGGGGTATTAAAGAGACCCAGTACTTC
CDR3: CASSVGGIKETQYF
D: .
J: TRBJ2-5
size: few
V: TRBV9

DNA: TGTGCCAGCAGCTTACCAGCGCCAAGCTCCTACAATGAGCAGTTCTTC
CDR3: CASSLPAPSSYNEQFF
D: .
J: TRBJ2-1
size: few
V: TRBV7-8

DNA: TGTGCCAGCAGCCGTAGCGGAATCCTCTCCTACGAGCAGTACTTC
CDR3: CASSRSGILSYEQYF
D: .
J: TRBJ2-7
size: few
V: TRBV28

DNA: TGTGCCAGCAGTGACAACGGACAGGTTGGGGCCGGCGGCAACTATGGCTACACCTTC
CDR3: CASSDNGQVGAGGNYGYTF
D: TRBD1
J: TRBJ1-2
size: few
V: TRBV2

DNA: TGTGCCATCAGTGAGTCGTGGACCCCTAACTATGGCTACACCTTC
CDR3: CAISESWTPNYGYTF
D: .
J: TRBJ1-2
size: .
V: TRBV10-3

DNA: TGTGCCGGCAGCCAAGATGTCCTACGACCCACCTACGAGCAGTACTTC
CDR3: CAGSQDVLRPTYEQYF
D: .
J: TRBJ2-7
size: few
V: TRBV4-2

DNA: TGCAGTGCTGCCAGGGGGGCCGGGGAGCTGTTTTTT
CDR3: CSAARGAGELFF
D: .
J: TRBJ2-2
size: .
V: TRBV20-1

DNA: TGTGCCAGCAGGCACGGGACAGGGGGCTACGAGCAGTACTTC
CDR3: CASRHGTGGYEQYF
D: TRBD1
J: TRBJ2-7
size: few
V: TRBV6-1